The 14 T cell receptor beta chains given below trace back to one sample, sequenced in a study of metastatic and nonmetastatic thyroid tumors. Until they underwent thyroid surgery, no patient had received any treatment. TCRdb ran MiXCR on the PCR reads. This sample has 4,000 to 5,000 clones, with 25% to 30% found just once. The sample consisted of adjacent normal tissue. Source of these receptors: a female donor with papillary thyroid cancer or a benign thyroid nodule (not recorded which). Some clones in this sample may be carry-over from other donors' samples.

The chain recombines TRBV2 with TRBJ1-1; TRBD1 might be the D (5 bases). CDR1 and CDR2 (germline): SNHLY, FYNNEI. CDR3 length: 14 amino acids. The ends were cut back, 11 bases at V and 5 bases at J, with 21 bases in the middle. CDR3 protein: CAGSRQSFATEAFF. In nucleotides, the CDR3 is TGTGCCGGGTCCAGACAGTCTTTTGCAACTGAAGCTTTCTTT.

In its sample, this clone was seen many times. A much more abundant neighbour one base away suggests this may be a read error. Other nucleotide sequences in the sample specify the same CDR3. The rearrangement joins TRBV18 to TRBJ1-1; D uncertain. This CDR3 region has 16 residues. CDR1 and CDR2 from the germline V gene are KGHSH and LQKENI. Between the trimmed V and J ends, which lost 5 bases and 2 bases, there was a span of 18 bases. CDR3 nucleotide sequence: TGTGCCAGCTCATACCGACCAGGTAGAGGAAACACTGAAGCTTTCTTT. Residues: CASSYRPGRGNTEAFF.

V gene TRBV10-2 combines with J gene TRBJ2-2, with a tentative D call TRBD2 (6 bases). The CDR3 runs to 15 residues. V was pared by 0 bases and J by 5 bases, with 10 bases between. CDR1 WSHSY and CDR2 SAAADI come from the germline V gene. CDR3 nucleotide sequence: TGCGCCAGCAGTGAGTCGATGGGGGGAACCGGGGAGCTGTTTTTT. This gives the protein CASSESMGGTGELFF.

The CDR3 here is CASSPFSGQPYTF. The CDR3 nucleotides are TGTGCCAGCAGTCCATTTTCCGGACAGCCCTACACCTTC. The chain couples TRBV11-1 to TRBJ1-2; weak D call: TRBD1 (6 bases). The CDR3 spans 13 residues. Germline V gene sequence: CDR1 SGHAT, CDR2 FQDESV (reference sequence). V lost 6 bases to trimming and J lost 10 bases, with 18 bases between them. Supplemented by reference TRBV11-1 and TRBJ1-2, the full variable domain reads EAEVAQSPRYKITEKSQAVAFWCDPISGHATLYWYRQILGQGPELLVQFQDESVVDDSQLPKDRFSAERLKGVDSTLKIQPAELGDSAMYLCASSPFSGQPYTFGSGTRLTVV.

With respect to this clone: The junction does not match germline at one end; this may be a read error. The chain combines TRBV6-1 with TRBJ1-3; D may be TRBD1 (5 bases). This CDR3 comprises 15 residues. The germline V gene encodes CDR1 MNHNS and CDR2 SASEGT. This CDR3 reads CASSPRGGHTNTMYF. CDR3 sequence (DNA): TGTGCCAGCAGTCCAAGGGGAGGTCATACGAACACCATGTATTTT.

V usage is TRBV18 and J usage is TRBJ2-2, with D unclear. CDR1 is KGHSH, CDR2 LQKENI, per germline. Trimming cost V 3 bases and J 6 bases, with 11 bases left between them. The CDR3 contains 14 residues. CDR3 sequence (DNA): TGTGCCAGCTCACCTCCGGCAATCGCCGGGGAGCTGTTTTTT. The encoded protein is CASSPPAIAGELFF.

The chain couples TRBV5-4 to TRBJ1-2; TRBD1 might be the D (5 bases). Trimming removed 4 bases from V and 4 bases from J, with 17 bases in between. Germline lookup yields CDR1 SGHNT and CDR2 YYREEE (reference sequence). The CDR3 length is 15 residues. The CDR3 DNA follows: TGTGCCAGCAGCCCCGAGTGGGGCCTGGGCTATGGCTACACCTTC. Its translation: CASSPEWGLGYGYTF.

By frequency in the sample, this clone is medium-sized. This chain links TRBV27 with TRBJ2-1; D may be TRBD1 (7 bases). The germline V gene has CDR1 MNHEY and CDR2 SMNVEV (reference sequence). The CDR3 is 13 residues long. V lost 2 bases, J lost 8 bases, and 10 bases lay in between. CDR3 sequence (DNA): TGTGCCAGCAGTTTACAGGGGGAGGATGAGCAGTTCTTC. It specifies CASSLQGEDEQFF.

This chain uses TRBV4-1 with TRBJ2-7; unclear D gene. Deletions cut 1 base from V and 0 bases from J, with 7 bases between. The V gene's germline CDR1 is MGHRA and CDR2 YSYEKL. There are 14 residues in the CDR3. For the CDR3, the DNA is TGCGCCAGCAGCCAAGGGCAGCTCTCCTACGAGCAGTACTTC. The encoded protein is CASSQGQLSYEQYF.

This clone was seen a few times. This chain joins TRBV20-1 and TRBJ1-2; D uncertain. V lost 5 bases and J 4 bases, leaving 14 bases between the germline ends. The CDR3 runs 13 residues. Germline CDR1 and CDR2: DFQATT and SNEGSKA (reference sequence). The CDR3 coding sequence is TGCAGTGCTTTGGGAGACGGACGCTATGGCTACACCTTC. It yields the protein CSALGDGRYGYTF.

This clone was detected only a few times. This chain connects TRBV7-3 to TRBJ1-2; D not resolved. Between the trimmed V and J ends, which lost 8 bases and 6 bases, there was a span of 10 bases. CDR3 length equals 11 residues. Germline V lookup: CDR1 SGHTA, CDR2 FQGTGA. In DNA form, the CDR3 reads TGTGCCAGCGGATCGGGGAATGGCTACACCTTC. Protein sequence: CASGSGNGYTF.

There are a few counts of this clone. This sequence joins TRBV2 and TRBJ2-3; 11 bases match TRBD2. Germline assignment: CDR1 SNHLY and CDR2 FYNNEI. The CDR3 is made up of 16 amino acids. With V trimmed by 5 bases and J by 3 bases, 7 bases remained unmatched. The CDR3: CASSRLAGGFTDTQYF. For the CDR3, the DNA is TGTGCCAGCAGTCGTCTAGCGGGAGGCTTTACAGATACGCAGTATTTT.

This clone has a count of ten or more. This may be a read error, as it is one base from a much larger clone. The same CDR3 can be traced to other DNA sequences in this sample. The V and J genes are TRBV6-2 or TRBV6-3 and TRBJ2-2, with 10 bases fitting TRBD2. CDR1 and CDR2 from the germline V gene are MNHEY and SVGEGT. The CDR3 has 14 amino acids. After removal of 9 bases from V and 9 bases from J, the junction contained 10 bases not matched to a gene. CDR3 in amino acids: CASKASGRGRELFF. Here the CDR3 DNA reads TGTGCCAGTAAAGCTAGCGGGAGAGGCAGGGAGCTGTTTTTT.

This clone ranks as medium-sized. The chain joins TRBV7-2 to TRBJ1-1; TRBD1 agrees at 7 bases. The CDR3 is made up of 15 amino acids. The ends lost 6 bases at V and 1 base at J; junction bases unmatched: 8. The germline gives CDR1 SGHTA, CDR2 FQGNSA. The CDR3 sequence is CASSEQGWGNTEAFF. Here the CDR3 DNA reads TGTGCCAGCAGTGAACAGGGGTGGGGGAACACTGAAGCTTTCTTT.